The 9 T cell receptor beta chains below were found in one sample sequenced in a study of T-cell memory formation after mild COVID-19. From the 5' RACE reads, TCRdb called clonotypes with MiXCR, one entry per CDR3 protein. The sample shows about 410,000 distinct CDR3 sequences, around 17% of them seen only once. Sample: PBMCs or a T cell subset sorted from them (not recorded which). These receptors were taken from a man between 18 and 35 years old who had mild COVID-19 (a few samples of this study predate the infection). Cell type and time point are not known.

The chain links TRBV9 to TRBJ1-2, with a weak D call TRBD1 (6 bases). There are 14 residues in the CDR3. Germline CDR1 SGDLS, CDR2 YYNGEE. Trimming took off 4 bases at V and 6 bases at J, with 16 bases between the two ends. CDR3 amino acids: CASSTPTGIDGYTF. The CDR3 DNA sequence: TGTGCCAGCAGCACACCAACAGGGATTGATGGCTACACCTTC.

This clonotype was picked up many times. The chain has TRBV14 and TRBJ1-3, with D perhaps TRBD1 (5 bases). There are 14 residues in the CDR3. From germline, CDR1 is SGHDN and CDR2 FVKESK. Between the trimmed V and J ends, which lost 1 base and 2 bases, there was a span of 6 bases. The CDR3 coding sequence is TGTGCCAGCAGCCAAGCGGGGGCTGGAAACACCATATATTTT. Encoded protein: CASSQAGAGNTIYF.

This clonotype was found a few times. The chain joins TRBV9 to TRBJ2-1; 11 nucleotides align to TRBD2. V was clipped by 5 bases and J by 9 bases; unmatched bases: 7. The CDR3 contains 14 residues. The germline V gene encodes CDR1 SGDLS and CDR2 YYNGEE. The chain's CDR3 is CASRPSGGPGEQFF. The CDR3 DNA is TGTGCCAGCAGGCCTAGCGGGGGGCCGGGTGAGCAGTTCTTC. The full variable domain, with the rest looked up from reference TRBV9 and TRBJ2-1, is DSGVTQTPKHLITATGQRVTLRCSPRSGDLSVYWYQQSLDQGLQFLIQYYNGEERAKGNILERFSAQQFPDLHSELNLSSLELGDSALYFCASRPSGGPGEQFFGPGTRLTVL.

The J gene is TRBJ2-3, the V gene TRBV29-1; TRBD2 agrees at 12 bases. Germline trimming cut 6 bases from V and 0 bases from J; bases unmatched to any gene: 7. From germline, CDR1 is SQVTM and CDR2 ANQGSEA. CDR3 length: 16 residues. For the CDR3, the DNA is TGCAGCGTGGACGGACTAGCGGGGACTAGCACAGATACGCAGTATTTT. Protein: CSVDGLAGTSTDTQYF.

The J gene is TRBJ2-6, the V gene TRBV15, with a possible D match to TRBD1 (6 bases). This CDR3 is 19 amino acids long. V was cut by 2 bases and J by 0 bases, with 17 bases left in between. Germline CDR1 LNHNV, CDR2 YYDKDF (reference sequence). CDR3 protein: CATSRHGQLSSSGANVLTF. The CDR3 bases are TGTGCCACCAGCAGACACGGACAGTTGAGTAGCTCTGGGGCCAACGTCCTGACTTTC.

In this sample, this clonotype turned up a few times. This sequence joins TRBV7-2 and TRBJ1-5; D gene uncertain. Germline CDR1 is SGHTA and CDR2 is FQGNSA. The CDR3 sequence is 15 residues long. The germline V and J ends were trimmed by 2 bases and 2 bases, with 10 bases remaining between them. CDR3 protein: CASSLRVSGNQPQHF. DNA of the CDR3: TGTGCCAGCAGCTTACGGGTCTCGGGCAATCAGCCCCAGCATTTT.

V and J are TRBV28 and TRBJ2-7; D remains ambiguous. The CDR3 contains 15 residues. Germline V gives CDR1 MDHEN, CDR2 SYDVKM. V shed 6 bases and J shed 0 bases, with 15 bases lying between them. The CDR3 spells CASRPAPGGSYEQYV. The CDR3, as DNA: TGTGCCAGCAGACCTGCACCGGGTGGCTCCTACGAGCAGTACGTC.

CDR3 DNA sequence: TGTGCCAGCAGCGTAGTGGGGGACAGGGACTCACCCCTCCACTTT. Protein: CASSVVGDRDSPLHF. This chain connects TRBV9 to TRBJ1-6; 9 nucleotides line up with TRBD1. The trim removed 0 bases at V and 10 bases at J, leaving 5 bases unmatched. The CDR3 loop spans 15 amino acids. Germline CDR1 reads SGDLS; CDR2 reads YYNGEE.

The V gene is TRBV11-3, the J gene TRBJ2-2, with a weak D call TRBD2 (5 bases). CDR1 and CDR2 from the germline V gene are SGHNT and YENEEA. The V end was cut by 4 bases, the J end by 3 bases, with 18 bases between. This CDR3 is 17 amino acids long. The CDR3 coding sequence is TGTGCCAGCAGCTCCAGGACCGGGGAAGTGGACACCGGGGAGCTGTTTTTT. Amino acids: CASSSRTGEVDTGELFF.